Detailed here is one TCR beta chain. Antigen unknown. The PCR used 60 Vbeta and 13 Jbeta primers. Data came from immunoSEQ multiplex PCR; TCRdb stores just in-frame clones and leaves some out. Among about 160,000 clones, 65% to 85% were seen once, and the ten largest hold about 6.3%. The record originates from a study of cytomegalovirus exposure and HLA in healthy donors. General observations from the study: Using a false discovery rate of 0.05, a later analysis showed that 16,951 TCR beta sequences were associated with HLA alleles. It was only CMV serostatus that was available as immune exposure information.

CDR1 and CDR2 from the germline V gene are SGHNT and YYREEE (reference sequence). V was cut by 2 bases and J by 3 bases, with 17 bases left in between. CDR3 length: 17 amino acids. J is TRBJ1-4 and V is TRBV5-4; no clear D. Sequenced material: PBMCs. The sequence came from a male donor in good health and CMV-seropositive. CDR3 sequence reads: CASSLKSGWVANEKLFF. CDR3 DNA sequence: TGTGCCAGCAGCTTAAAGTCGGGGTGGGTGGCTAATGAAAAACTGTTTTTT.